The source of this T cell receptor (beta chain) is a study of blood T cell repertoires in COVID-19. CDR3 size: 15 residues. The V and J ends lost 2 bases and 3 bases, in that order; junction bases with no gene match: 5. CDR1 and CDR2 (germline): SGHTS, YDEGEE. Libraries were prepared by immunoSEQ multiplex PCR; TCRdb keeps only in-frame clonotypes and omits some of them. The sample has about 76,000 clones, 65% to 90% seen once. This chain uses TRBV5-8 with TRBJ1-5; 7 bases align to TRBD1. The sample was peripheral blood. This TCR was sampled from an elderly man with acute or convalescent COVID-19. This CDR3 reads CASSFSRGDNQPQHF. CDR3 in DNA: TGTGCCAGCAGCTTCTCCAGGGGGGACAATCAGCCCCAGCATTTT.